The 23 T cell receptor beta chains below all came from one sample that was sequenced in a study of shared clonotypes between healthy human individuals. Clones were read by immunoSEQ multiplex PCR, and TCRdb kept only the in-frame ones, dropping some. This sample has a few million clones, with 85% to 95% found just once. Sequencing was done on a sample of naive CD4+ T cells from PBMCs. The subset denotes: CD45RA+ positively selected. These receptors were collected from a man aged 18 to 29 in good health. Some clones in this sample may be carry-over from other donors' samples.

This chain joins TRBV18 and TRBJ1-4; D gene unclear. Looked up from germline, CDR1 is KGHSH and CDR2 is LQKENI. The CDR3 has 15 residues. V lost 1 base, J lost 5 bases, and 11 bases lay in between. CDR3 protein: CASSPRKGGNEKLFF. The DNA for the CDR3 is TGTGCCAGCTCACCACGGAAGGGAGGAAATGAAAAACTGTTTTTT. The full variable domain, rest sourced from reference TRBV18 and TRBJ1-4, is NAGVMQNPRHLVRRRGQEARLRCSPMKGHSHVYWYRQLPEEGLKFMVYLQKENIIDESGMPKERFSAEFPKEGPSILRIQQVVRGDSAAYFCASSPRKGGNEKLFFGSGTQLSVL.

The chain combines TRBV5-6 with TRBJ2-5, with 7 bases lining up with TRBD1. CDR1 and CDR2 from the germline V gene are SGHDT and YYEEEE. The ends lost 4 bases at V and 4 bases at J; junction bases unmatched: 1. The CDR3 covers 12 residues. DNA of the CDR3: TGTGCCAGCAGCGGGGACAGAGAGACCCAGTACTTC. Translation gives CASSGDRETQYF.

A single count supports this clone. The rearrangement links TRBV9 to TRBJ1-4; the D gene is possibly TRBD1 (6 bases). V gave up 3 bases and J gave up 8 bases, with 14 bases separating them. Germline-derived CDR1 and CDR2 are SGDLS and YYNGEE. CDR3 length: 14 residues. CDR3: CASSARAGVEKLFF. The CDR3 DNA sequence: TGTGCCAGCAGCGCGAGAGCAGGGGTAGAAAAACTGTTTTTT.

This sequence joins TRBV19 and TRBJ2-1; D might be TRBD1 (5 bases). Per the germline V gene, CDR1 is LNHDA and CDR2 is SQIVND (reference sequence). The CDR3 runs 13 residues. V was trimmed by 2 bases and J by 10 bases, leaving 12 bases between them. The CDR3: CASSIRAGYEQFF. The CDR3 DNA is TGTGCCAGTAGTATAAGGGCAGGGTACGAGCAGTTCTTC.

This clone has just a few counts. In nucleotides, the CDR3 is TGCGCCAGCAGCCGCTCGACAGCAGCCAATCAGCCCCAGCATTTT. This codes for CASSRSTAANQPQHF. The V call is TRBV4-1, the J call TRBJ1-5; TRBD1 is a possible D gene (5 bases). Germline lookup yields CDR1 MGHRA and CDR2 YSYEKL. V lost 4 bases and J 3 bases, leaving 13 bases between the germline ends. The CDR3 spans 15 residues.

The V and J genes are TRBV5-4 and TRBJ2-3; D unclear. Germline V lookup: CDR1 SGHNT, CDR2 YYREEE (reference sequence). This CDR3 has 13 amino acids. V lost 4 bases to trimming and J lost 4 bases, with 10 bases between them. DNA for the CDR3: TGTGCCAGCAGCCTTCTCGGAGCAGATACGCAGTATTTT. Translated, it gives CASSLLGADTQYF.

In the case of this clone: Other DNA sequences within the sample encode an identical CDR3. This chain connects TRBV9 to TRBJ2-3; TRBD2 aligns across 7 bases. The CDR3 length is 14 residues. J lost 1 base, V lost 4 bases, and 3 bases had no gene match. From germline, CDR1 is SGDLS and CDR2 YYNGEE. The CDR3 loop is CASSRGGGTDTQYF. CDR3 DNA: TGTGCCAGCAGCCGGGGAGGGGGCACAGATACGCAGTATTTT.

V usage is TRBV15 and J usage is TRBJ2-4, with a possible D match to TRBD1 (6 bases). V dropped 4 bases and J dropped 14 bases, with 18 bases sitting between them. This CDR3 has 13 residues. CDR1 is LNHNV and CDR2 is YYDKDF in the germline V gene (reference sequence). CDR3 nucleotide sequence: TGTGCCACCAGCAAAGCCGGGACACCCAGAGAGTACTTC. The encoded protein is CATSKAGTPREYF.

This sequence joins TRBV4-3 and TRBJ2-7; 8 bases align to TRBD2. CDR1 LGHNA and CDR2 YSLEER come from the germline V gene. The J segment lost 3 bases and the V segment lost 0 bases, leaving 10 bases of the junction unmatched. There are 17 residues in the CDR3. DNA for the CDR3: TGCGCCAGCAGCCAAGAAAGTAAGTCTAGCGGGTTCTACGAGCAGTACTTC. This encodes CASSQESKSSGFYEQYF.

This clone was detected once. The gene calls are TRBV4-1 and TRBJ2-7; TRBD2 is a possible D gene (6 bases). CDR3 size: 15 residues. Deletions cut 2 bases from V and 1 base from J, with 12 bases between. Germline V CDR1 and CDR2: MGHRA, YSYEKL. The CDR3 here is CASSQTGLQSYEQYF. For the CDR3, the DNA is TGCGCCAGCAGCCAAACGGGACTCCAATCCTACGAGCAGTACTTC.

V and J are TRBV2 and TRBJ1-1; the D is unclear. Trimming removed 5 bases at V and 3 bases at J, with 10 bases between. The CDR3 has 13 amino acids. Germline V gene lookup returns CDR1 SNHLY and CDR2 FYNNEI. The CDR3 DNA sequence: TGTGCCAGCAGTCGACAAGGTCACACTGAAGCTTTCTTT. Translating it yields CASSRQGHTEAFF.

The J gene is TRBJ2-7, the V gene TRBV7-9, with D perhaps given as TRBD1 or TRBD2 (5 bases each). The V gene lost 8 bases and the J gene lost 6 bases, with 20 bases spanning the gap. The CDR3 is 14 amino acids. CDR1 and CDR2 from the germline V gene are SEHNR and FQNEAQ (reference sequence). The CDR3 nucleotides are TGTGCCAGCGGACCATACCGGGACGGCGGCGAGCAGTACTTC. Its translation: CASGPYRDGGEQYF.

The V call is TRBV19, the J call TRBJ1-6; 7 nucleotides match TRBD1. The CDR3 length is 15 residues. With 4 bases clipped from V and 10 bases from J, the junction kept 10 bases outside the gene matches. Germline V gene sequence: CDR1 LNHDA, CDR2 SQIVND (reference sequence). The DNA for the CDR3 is TGTGCCAGTAGTAACGTCGTAGGGGGCCGGTCACCCCTCCACTTT. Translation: CASSNVVGGRSPLHF.

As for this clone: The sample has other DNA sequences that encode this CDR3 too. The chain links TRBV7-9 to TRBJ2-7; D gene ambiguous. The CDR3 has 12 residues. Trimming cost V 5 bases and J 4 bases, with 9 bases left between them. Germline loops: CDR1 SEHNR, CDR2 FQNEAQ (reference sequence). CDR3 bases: TGTGCCAGCAGCCCCGGAGCGTACGAGCAGTACTTC. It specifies CASSPGAYEQYF.

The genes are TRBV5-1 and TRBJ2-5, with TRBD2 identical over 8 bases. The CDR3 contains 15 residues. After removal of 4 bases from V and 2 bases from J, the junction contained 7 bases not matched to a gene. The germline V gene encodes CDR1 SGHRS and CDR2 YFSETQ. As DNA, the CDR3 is TGCGCCAGCAGCCCGATAGCGGGGTTACAAGAGACCCAGTACTTC. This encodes CASSPIAGLQETQYF. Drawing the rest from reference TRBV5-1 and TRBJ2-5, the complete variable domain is KAGVTQTPRYLIKTRGQQVTLSCSPISGHRSVSWYQQTPGQGLQFLFEYFSETQRNKGNFPGRFSGRQFSNSRSEMNVSTLELGDSALYLCASSPIAGLQETQYFGPGTRLLVL.

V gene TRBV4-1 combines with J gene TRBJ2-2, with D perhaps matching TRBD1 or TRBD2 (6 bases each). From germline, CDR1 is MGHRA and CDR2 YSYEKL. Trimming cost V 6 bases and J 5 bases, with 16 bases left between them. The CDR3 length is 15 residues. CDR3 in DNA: TGCGCCAGCAGTCTGAGACAGGAGGGTACCGGGGAGCTGTTTTTT. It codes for CASSLRQEGTGELFF.

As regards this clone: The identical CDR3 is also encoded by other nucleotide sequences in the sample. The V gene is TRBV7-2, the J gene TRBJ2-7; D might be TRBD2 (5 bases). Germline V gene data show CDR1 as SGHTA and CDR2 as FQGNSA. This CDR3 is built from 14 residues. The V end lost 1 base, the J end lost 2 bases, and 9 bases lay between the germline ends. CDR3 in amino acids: CASSLGTPPYEQYF. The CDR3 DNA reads TGTGCCAGCAGCTTAGGGACTCCTCCCTACGAGCAGTACTTC. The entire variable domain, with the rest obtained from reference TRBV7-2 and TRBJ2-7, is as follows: GAGVSQSPSNKVTEKGKDVELRCDPISGHTALYWYRQSLGQGLEFLIYFQGNSAPDKSGLPSDRFSAERTGGSVSTLTIQRTQQEDSAVYLCASSLGTPPYEQYFGPGTRLTVT.

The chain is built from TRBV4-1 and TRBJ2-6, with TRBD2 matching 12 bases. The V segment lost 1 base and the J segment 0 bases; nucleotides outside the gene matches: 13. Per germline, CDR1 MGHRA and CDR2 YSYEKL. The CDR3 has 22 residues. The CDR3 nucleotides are TGCGCCAGCAGCCAAGGTCTTGGCCTAGCGGGAGGGATCGACTCTGGGGCCAACGTCCTGACTTTC. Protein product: CASSQGLGLAGGIDSGANVLTF.

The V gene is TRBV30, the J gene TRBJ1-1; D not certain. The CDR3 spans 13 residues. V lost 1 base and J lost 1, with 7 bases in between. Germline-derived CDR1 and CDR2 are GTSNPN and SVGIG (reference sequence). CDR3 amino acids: CAWSDVRNTEAFF. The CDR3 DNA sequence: TGTGCCTGGAGTGATGTCAGGAACACTGAAGCTTTCTTT.

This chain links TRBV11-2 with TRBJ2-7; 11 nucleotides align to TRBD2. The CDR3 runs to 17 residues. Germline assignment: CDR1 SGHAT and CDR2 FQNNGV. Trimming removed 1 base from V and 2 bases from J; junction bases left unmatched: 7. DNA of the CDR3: TGTGCCAGCAGCTTAGGGGCCGGGACTAGCGGAACCTACGAGCAGTACTTC. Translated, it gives CASSLGAGTSGTYEQYF. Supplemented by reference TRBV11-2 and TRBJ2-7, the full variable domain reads EAGVAQSPRYKIIEKRQSVAFWCNPISGHATLYWYQQILGQGPKLLIQFQNNGVVDDSQLPKDRFSAERLKGVDSTLKIQPAKLEDSAVYLCASSLGAGTSGTYEQYFGPGTRLTVT.

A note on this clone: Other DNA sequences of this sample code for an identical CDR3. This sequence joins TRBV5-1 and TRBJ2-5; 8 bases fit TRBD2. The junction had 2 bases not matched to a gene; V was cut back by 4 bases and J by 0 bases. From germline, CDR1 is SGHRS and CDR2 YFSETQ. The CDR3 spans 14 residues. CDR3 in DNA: TGCGCCAGCAGCCTACTAGCGGACCAAGAGACCCAGTACTTC. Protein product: CASSLLADQETQYF.

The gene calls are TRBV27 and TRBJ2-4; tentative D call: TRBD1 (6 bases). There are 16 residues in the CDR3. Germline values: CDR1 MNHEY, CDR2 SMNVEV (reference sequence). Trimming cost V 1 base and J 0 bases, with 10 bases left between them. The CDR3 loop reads CASSLYQGLAKNIQYF. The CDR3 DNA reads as TGTGCCAGCAGTTTATACCAGGGGCTAGCCAAAAACATTCAGTACTTC.

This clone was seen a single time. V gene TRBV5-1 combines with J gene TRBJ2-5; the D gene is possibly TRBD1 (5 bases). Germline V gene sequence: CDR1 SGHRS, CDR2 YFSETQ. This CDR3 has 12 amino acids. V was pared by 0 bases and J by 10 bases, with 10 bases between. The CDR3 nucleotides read TGCGCCAGCAGCTTGGAAGGGGAAATCCAGTACTTC. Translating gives CASSLEGEIQYF. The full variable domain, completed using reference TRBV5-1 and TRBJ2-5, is KAGVTQTPRYLIKTRGQQVTLSCSPISGHRSVSWYQQTPGQGLQFLFEYFSETQRNKGNFPGRFSGRQFSNSRSEMNVSTLELGDSALYLCASSLEGEIQYFGPGTRLLVL.